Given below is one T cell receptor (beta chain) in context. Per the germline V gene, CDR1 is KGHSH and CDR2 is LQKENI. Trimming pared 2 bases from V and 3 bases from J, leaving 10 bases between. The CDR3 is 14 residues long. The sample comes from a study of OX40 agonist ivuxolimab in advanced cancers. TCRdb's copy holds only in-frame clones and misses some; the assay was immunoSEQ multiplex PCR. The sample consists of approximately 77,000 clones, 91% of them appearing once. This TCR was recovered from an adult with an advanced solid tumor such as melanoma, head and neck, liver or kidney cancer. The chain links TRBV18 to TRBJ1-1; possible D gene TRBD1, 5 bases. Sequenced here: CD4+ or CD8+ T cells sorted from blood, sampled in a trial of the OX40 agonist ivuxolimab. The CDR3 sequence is CASSPGRDHTEAFF. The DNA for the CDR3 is TGTGCCAGCTCACCAGGCCGGGACCACACTGAAGCTTTCTTT. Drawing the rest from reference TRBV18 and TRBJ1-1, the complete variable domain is NAGVMQNPRHLVRRRGQEARLRCSPMKGHSHVYWYRQLPEEGLKFMVYLQKENIIDESGMPKERFSAEFPKEGPSILRIQQVVRGDSAAYFCASSPGRDHTEAFFGQGTRLTVV.